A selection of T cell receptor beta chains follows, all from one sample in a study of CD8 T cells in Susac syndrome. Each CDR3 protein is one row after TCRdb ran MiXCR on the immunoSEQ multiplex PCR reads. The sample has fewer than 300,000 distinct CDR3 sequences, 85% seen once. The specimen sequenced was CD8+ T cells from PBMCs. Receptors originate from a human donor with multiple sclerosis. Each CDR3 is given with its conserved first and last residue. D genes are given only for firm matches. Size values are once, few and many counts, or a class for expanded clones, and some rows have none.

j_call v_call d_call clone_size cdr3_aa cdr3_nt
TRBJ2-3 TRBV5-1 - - CASSQRGASTDTQYF TGCGCCAGCAGTCAACGGGGCGCTAGCACAGATACGCAGTATTTT
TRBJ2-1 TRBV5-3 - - CARIPERAHYNEQFF TGTGCCAGAATACCCGAAAGGGCACATTACAATGAGCAGTTCTTC
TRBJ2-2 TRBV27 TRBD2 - CASSRRGGRELFF TGTGCCAGCAGTCGCCGCGGGGGTAGGGAGCTGTTTTTT
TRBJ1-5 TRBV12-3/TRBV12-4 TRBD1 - CASSRDPDRDEGQPQHF TGTGCCAGCAGCCGCGACCCGGACAGGGATGAAGGTCAGCCCCAGCATTTT
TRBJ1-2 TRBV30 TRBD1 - CAWRDRGIGYTF TGTGCCTGGAGGGACAGGGGTATTGGCTACACCTTC
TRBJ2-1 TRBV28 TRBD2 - CASSLKTSGRAGDNEQFF TGTGCCAGCAGTTTAAAGACTAGCGGGAGGGCCGGGGACAATGAGCAGTTCTTC
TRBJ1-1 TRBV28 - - CASLLGGGASAFF TGTGCCAGCCTTTTGGGTGGGGGGGCAAGTGCTTTCTTT
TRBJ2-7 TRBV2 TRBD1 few CASSGPRQGVHEQYF TGTGCCAGCAGTGGGCCACGACAGGGGGTCCACGAGCAGTACTTC
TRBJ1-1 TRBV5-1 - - CASSLETGVMNTEAFF TGCGCCAGCAGCTTGGAGACAGGAGTAATGAACACTGAAGCTTTCTTT
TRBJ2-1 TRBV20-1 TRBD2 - CSARDLGGGRGYNEQFF TGCAGTGCTAGAGATTTAGGGGGCGGGAGGGGCTACAATGAGCAGTTCTTC
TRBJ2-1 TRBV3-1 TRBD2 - CASSHASGISYNEQFF TGTGCCAGCAGCCACGCTAGCGGAATCTCCTACAATGAGCAGTTCTTC
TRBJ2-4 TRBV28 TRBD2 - CASSWGLAGGIDIQYF TGTGCCAGCAGTTGGGGACTAGCGGGAGGGATTGACATTCAGTACTTC
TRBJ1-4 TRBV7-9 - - CASSLFGPPATNEKLFF TGTGCCAGCAGCTTATTCGGGCCACCGGCAACTAATGAAAAACTGTTTTTT
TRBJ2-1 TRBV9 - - CASSVAPLGVTYNEQFF TGTGCCAGCAGCGTAGCCCCCCTCGGGGTAACCTACAATGAGCAGTTCTTC
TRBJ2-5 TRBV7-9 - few CASSLGTQYF TGTGCCAGCAGCTTAGGGACCCAGTACTTC